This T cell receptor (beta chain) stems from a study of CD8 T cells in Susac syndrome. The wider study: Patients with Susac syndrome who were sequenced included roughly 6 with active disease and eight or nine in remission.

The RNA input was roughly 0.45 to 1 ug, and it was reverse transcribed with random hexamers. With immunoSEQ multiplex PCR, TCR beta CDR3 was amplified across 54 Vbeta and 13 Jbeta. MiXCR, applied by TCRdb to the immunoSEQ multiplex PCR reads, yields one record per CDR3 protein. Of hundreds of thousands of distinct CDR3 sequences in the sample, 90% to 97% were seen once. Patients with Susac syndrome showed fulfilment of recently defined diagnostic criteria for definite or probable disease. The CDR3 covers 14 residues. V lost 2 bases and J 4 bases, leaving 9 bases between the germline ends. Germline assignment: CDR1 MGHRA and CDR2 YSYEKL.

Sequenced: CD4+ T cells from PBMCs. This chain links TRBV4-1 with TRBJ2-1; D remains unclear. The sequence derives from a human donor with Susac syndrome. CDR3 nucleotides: TGCGCCAGCAGCCAACAGGCTGGGTACAATGAGCAGTTCTTC. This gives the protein CASSQQAGYNEQFF.